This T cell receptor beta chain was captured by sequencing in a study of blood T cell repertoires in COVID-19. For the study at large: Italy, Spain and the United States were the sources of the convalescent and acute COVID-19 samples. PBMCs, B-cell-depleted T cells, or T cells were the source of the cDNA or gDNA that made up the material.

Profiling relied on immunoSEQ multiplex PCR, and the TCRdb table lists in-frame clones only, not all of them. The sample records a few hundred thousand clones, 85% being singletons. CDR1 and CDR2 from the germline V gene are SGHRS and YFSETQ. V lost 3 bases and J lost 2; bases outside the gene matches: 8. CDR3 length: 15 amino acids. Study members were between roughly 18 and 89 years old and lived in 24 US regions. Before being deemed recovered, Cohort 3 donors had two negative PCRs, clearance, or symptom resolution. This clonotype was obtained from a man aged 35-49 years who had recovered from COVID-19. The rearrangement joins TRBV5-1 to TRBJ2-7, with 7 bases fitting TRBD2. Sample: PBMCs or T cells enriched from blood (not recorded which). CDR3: CASSSWGGVPYEQYF. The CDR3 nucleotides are TGCGCCAGCAGCTCCTGGGGGGGAGTACCCTACGAGCAGTACTTC. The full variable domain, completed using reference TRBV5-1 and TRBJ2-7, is KAGVTQTPRYLIKTRGQQVTLSCSPISGHRSVSWYQQTPGQGLQFLFEYFSETQRNKGNFPGRFSGRQFSNSRSEMNVSTLELGDSALYLCASSSWGGVPYEQYFGPGTRLTVT.